A single sample gave rise to the 11 T cell receptor beta chains below, sequenced in a study of T cell repertoires in cytomegalovirus infection. TCRdb redid the calling of the reads with MiXCR, one entry per CDR3 protein. The table has 740,000 or so distinct CDR3 sequences, 35% to 45% seen once; the top ten hold more than 2.5%. Specimen: PBMCs. The origin of the receptors is a human donor in good health (CMV status not recorded). Some clones in this sample may be carry-over from other donors' samples.

In its sample, this clonotype was seen a few times. DNA of the CDR3: TGTGCCAGCGTCTCTTCGGACAGGTCCTACGAGCAGTACTTC. This codes for CASVSSDRSYEQYF. The rearrangement joins TRBV28 to TRBJ2-7; 7 nucleotides match TRBD1. The CDR3 spans 14 residues. V dropped 8 bases and J dropped 1; count of bases not matched to a gene: 8. The germline gives CDR1 MDHEN, CDR2 SYDVKM.

The J gene is TRBJ2-3, the V gene TRBV7-8; D might be TRBD1 (5 bases). The CDR3 has 14 residues. The ends were cut back, 1 base at V and 7 bases at J, with 12 bases in the middle. Germline V CDR1 and CDR2: SGHVS, FQNEAQ. The CDR3, as DNA: TGTGCCAGCAGCTTAGTTAAGGGGTCATATACGCAGTATTTT. Its protein product is CASSLVKGSYTQYF.

This clonotype was found a few times. The chain employs TRBV6-6 and TRBJ1-1; D possibly corresponds to TRBD1 (6 bases). Trimming left V 0 bases short and J 0 bases short, with 26 bases between. Per the germline V gene, CDR1 is MNHNY and CDR2 is SVGAGI (reference sequence). The CDR3 loop spans 21 amino acids. The CDR3 loop is CASSYSLNSRDKGTVNTEAFF. The CDR3 DNA reads TGTGCCAGCAGTTACTCGTTGAATTCCCGGGACAAAGGTACCGTGAACACTGAAGCTTTCTTT.

This rearrangement joins TRBV10-3 to TRBJ1-2, with TRBD1 matching 7 bases. The CDR3 is 17 amino acids. V trimming: 2 bases; J trimming: 0 bases; junction bases outside the gene matches: 9. The V gene's germline CDR1 is ENHRY and CDR2 SYGVKD. For the CDR3, the DNA is TGTGCCATCAGTGAGCGGGGGACAGAGCTATCTAACTATGGCTACACCTTC. Amino acid sequence: CAISERGTELSNYGYTF.

The chain is built from TRBV5-5 and TRBJ2-1; 9 bases align to TRBD1. The CDR3 runs to 16 residues. Per germline, CDR1 SGHKS and CDR2 YYEKEE (reference sequence). V lost 4 bases and J lost 5; bases outside the gene matches: 10. CDR3 in amino acids: CASSRQPGTGNNEQFF. The DNA of the CDR3 is TGTGCCAGCAGCCGACAACCCGGGACAGGGAACAATGAGCAGTTCTTC.

Of note for this clonotype: A much larger clone is a single base away; this may be a read error. The chain uses TRBV7-2 and TRBJ2-5, with D possibly matching TRBD1 (5 bases). Germline CDR1 is SGHTA and CDR2 is FQGNSA. The CDR3 has 15 amino acids. In DNA form, the CDR3 reads TGTGCCAGCATCTTACTTGACGGGCAGGGAGAGACCCAGTACTTC. This sequence encodes CASILLDGQGETQYF.

This clonotype was seen a few times. This chain joins TRBV4-1 and TRBJ2-3, with 7 nucleotides matching TRBD2. The CDR3 runs to 16 residues. Germline V lookup: CDR1 MGHRA, CDR2 YSYEKL. Trimming at V came to 0 bases and at J to 4 bases, leaving 7 bases not matched to a gene. The CDR3 reads CASSQESSGVPDTQYF. The CDR3 bases are TGCGCCAGCAGCCAAGAATCAAGCGGGGTACCAGATACGCAGTATTTT.

This chain joins TRBV27 and TRBJ1-2; TRBD1 might be the D (6 bases). The germline V and J ends were trimmed by 5 bases and 10 bases, with 29 bases remaining between them. This CDR3 spans 17 amino acids. Germline V gene lookup returns CDR1 MNHEY and CDR2 SMNVEV (reference sequence). CDR3 region: CASSLRVTGSRLKDYTF. CDR3 DNA sequence: TGTGCCAGCAGTCTCCGAGTTACAGGGTCTAGGCTGAAAGACTACACCTTC.

The chain couples TRBV11-3 to TRBJ2-2; perhaps TRBD1 as D (6 bases). With 3 bases removed from V and 1 base from J, the gap between germline ends came to 9 bases. Germline V gene sequence: CDR1 SGHNT, CDR2 YENEEA. The length of the CDR3 is 15 residues. DNA of the CDR3: TGTGCCAGCAGCTTCGGACAGAAGAACACCGGGGAGCTGTTTTTT. Translated: CASSFGQKNTGELFF.

This clonotype occurred many times. The chain recombines TRBV7-2 with TRBJ2-7; 7 bases agree with TRBD1. The CDR3 covers 17 residues. CDR1 and CDR2 (germline): SGHTA, FQGNSA. Trimming cost V 5 bases and J 11 bases; bases outside gene matches: 24. The CDR3: CASSPRRFLDRVPLEYF. DNA of the CDR3: TGTGCCAGCAGCCCACGTCGATTTCTTGACAGGGTACCCCTAGAGTACTTC.

The CDR3 sequence is CASSLFGRDNNEQFF. The CDR3 DNA is TGTGCCAGCAGCTTATTCGGGCGGGATAACAATGAGCAGTTCTTC. V and J are TRBV7-3 and TRBJ2-1, with a tentative D call TRBD2 (6 bases). This CDR3 region has 15 residues. The germline V gene has CDR1 SGHTA and CDR2 FQGTGA. V dropped 2 bases and J dropped 5 bases, with 13 bases sitting between them.